This TCR beta chain was found in a study of blood T cells in healthy people across ages. This clonotype has a handful of counts. Then a second PCR, running about 6 to 11 cycles, was carried out with a sample-barcoded 5' primer and a J-beta primer mix. There were at least 2.5 million CDR3-containing paired-end reads obtained from each sample. TCRdb reprocessed the 5' RACE reads with MiXCR, giving one entry per CDR3 protein. The sample consists of 550,000 to 700,000 distinct CDR3 sequences, roughly 28% of them appearing once. The germline gives CDR1 SGHAT, CDR2 FQNNGV. Losses at the gene ends were 0 bases for V and 4 bases for J; bases not matched to a gene: 6. The CDR3 is 16 amino acids.

The sample comprised blood. The J gene is TRBJ2-1, the V gene TRBV11-2; 7 positions match TRBD2. This sequence was found in a woman in her seventies in good health. The CDR3 reads CASSLEPGGSYNEQFF. The CDR3 coding sequence is TGTGCCAGCAGCTTAGAGCCCGGGGGGAGTTACAATGAGCAGTTCTTC.